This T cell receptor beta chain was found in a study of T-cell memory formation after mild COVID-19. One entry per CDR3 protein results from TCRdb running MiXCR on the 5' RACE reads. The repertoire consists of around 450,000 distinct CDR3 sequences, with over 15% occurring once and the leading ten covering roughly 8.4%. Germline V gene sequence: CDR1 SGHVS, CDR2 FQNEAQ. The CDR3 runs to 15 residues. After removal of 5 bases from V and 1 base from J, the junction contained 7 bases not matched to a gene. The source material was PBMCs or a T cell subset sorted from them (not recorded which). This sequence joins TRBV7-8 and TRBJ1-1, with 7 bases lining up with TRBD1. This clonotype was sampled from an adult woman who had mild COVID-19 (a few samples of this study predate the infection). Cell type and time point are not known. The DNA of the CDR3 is TGTGCCAGCAGCCGGTTGACAGGGTGGAACACTGAAGCTTTCTTT. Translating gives CASSRLTGWNTEAFF.